A single sample is the source of the 26 T cell receptor beta chains below, sequenced in a study of beta chain features in type 1 diabetes. Study results and limitations: Type 1 diabetes patients showed a moderate but significant shortening of TCRB CDR3s in all four CD4+ subsets.

The entirety of the isolated RNA underwent reverse transcription, so expressed TCRB transcripts were sequenced. The repertoire was sequenced with immunoSEQ multiplex PCR; TCRdb's copy has only in-frame clones and lacks some. The profile shows some 240,000 clones, roughly 17% of them singletons. No antigen has been assigned to these receptors. What was sequenced was naive CD4+ T cells from blood. Receptor source: a man under 40 with type 1 diabetes.

The rearrangement uses TRBV11-3 and TRBJ2-1; D possibly uses TRBD1 or TRBD2 (6 bases each). In germline, CDR1 is SGHNT, CDR2 YENEEA. The CDR3 is made up of 15 amino acids. Between the trimmed V and J ends, which lost 5 bases and 4 bases, there was a span of 15 bases. CDR3: CASSPVGGKYNEQFF. DNA of the CDR3: TGTGCCAGCAGCCCAGTAGGGGGGAAGTACAATGAGCAGTTCTTC.

This sequence joins TRBV7-9 and TRBJ2-1; D not certain. V gave up 1 base and J gave up 9 bases, with 10 bases separating them. The germline gives CDR1 SEHNR, CDR2 FQNEAQ (reference sequence). CDR3 size: 13 residues. CDR3 DNA: TGTGCCAGCAGCTTAGTACCGGTTCCTGAGCAGTTCTTC. Translating it yields CASSLVPVPEQFF.

This clone was detected a few times. The chain employs TRBV30 and TRBJ2-3; possible D gene TRBD1, 5 bases. CDR1 GTSNPN and CDR2 SVGIG come from the germline V gene (reference sequence). This CDR3 spans 13 amino acids. The V and J ends lost 8 bases and 7 bases respectively, with 19 bases between them. As DNA, the CDR3 is TGTGCCGCTCAGCAGGACACACGACATACGCAGTATTTT. Protein: CAAQQDTRHTQYF.

This clone was seen more than once but under ten times. This chain uses TRBV20-1 with TRBJ2-7; D unclear. This CDR3 region has 10 residues. Trimming took off 4 bases at V and 5 bases at J, with 6 bases between the two ends. In germline, CDR1 is DFQATT, CDR2 SNEGSKA (reference sequence). The CDR3 nucleotides are TGCAGTGCTAAAGGGCACGAGCAGTACTTC. Residues: CSAKGHEQYF.

This clone was picked up a small number of times. V usage is TRBV25-1 and J usage is TRBJ2-3; D is unclear. Per germline, CDR1 MGHDK and CDR2 SYGVNS. Deletions cut 1 base from V and 4 bases from J, with 9 bases between. CDR3 length equals 14 residues. The CDR3 region has the DNA TGTGCCAGCAGTGAATCGGATTGGGCAGATACGCAGTATTTT. It is translated as CASSESDWADTQYF.

This clone was detected a few times. The CDR3 here is CASTGTGYGYTF. CDR3 bases: TGTGCCAGCACAGGGACAGGGTATGGCTACACCTTC. The chain links TRBV7-9 to TRBJ1-2; 9 nucleotides line up with TRBD1. V trimming: 7 bases; J trimming: 5 bases; junction bases outside the gene matches: 2. The germline CDR1 and CDR2 sequences are SEHNR and FQNEAQ (reference sequence). The CDR3 is 12 residues long.

The sample holds a few counts of this clone. The chain is built from TRBV25-1 and TRBJ2-1; D might be TRBD2 (7 bases). This CDR3 is built from 16 residues. CDR1 and CDR2 (germline): MGHDK, SYGVNS. The germline V and J ends were trimmed by 0 bases and 9 bases, with 18 bases remaining between them. This CDR3 is CASSEYRASGGGEQFF. The CDR3, as DNA: TGTGCCAGCAGTGAATATAGGGCTAGCGGAGGGGGTGAGCAGTTCTTC.

This chain uses TRBV29-1 with TRBJ1-2; TRBD1 is a possible D gene (5 bases). V lost 3 bases, J lost 2 bases, and 13 bases lay in between. The CDR3 covers 14 residues. Germline V gene data show CDR1 as SQVTM and CDR2 as ANQGSEA. CDR3 sequence reads: CSVEDRTGNYGYTF. CDR3 nucleotides: TGCAGCGTTGAGGATCGCACAGGAAACTATGGCTACACCTTC. The full variable domain, its missing parts supplied by reference TRBV29-1 and TRBJ1-2, is SAVISQKPSRDICQRGTSLTIQCQVDSQVTMMFWYRQQPGQSLTLIATANQGSEATYESGFVIDKFPISRPNLTFSTLTVSNMSPEDSSIYLCSVEDRTGNYGYTFGSGTRLTVV.

CDR3 region: CASMAWGIAYEQYF. As DNA, the CDR3 is TGTGCCAGCATGGCCTGGGGAATAGCCTACGAGCAGTACTTC. The chain uses TRBV13 and TRBJ2-7; no firm D call. The germline gives CDR1 PRHDT, CDR2 FYEKMQ (reference sequence). CDR3 length: 14 amino acids. The V gene lost 7 bases and the J gene lost 2 bases, with 15 bases spanning the gap.

The CDR3 spells CASSFRDPRSYEQYF. For the CDR3, the DNA is TGTGCCAGCAGTTTTCGGGACCCCCGCTCCTACGAGCAGTACTTC. V is TRBV7-9 and J is TRBJ2-7, with D possibly called TRBD1 or TRBD2 (5 bases each). Germline V gene lookup returns CDR1 SEHNR and CDR2 FQNEAQ (reference sequence). The V and J ends lost 6 bases and 0 bases respectively, with 15 bases between them. CDR3 length: 15 residues.

This clone was counted between two and nine times. The chain links TRBV2 to TRBJ2-7, with D possibly TRBD2 on 5 matching bases. The germline V and J ends were trimmed by 5 bases and 6 bases, with 11 bases remaining between them. The CDR3 is 12 amino acids. Germline V gene data show CDR1 as SNHLY and CDR2 as FYNNEI. DNA for the CDR3: TGTGCCAGCAGTCTCGGACTTGGCGAGCAGTACTTC. Translation gives CASSLGLGEQYF.

This clone was recorded only once. The chain links TRBV19 to TRBJ2-5; D remains unclear. This CDR3 comprises 14 residues. The germline V gene has CDR1 LNHDA and CDR2 SQIVND (reference sequence). V lost 3 bases and J 5 bases, leaving 13 bases between the germline ends. CDR3 DNA: TGTGCCAGTAGTATTGAGGTCTTGTGGGAGACCCAGTACTTC. Translating gives CASSIEVLWETQYF.

This clone has a handful of counts. The chain recombines TRBV7-9 with TRBJ1-1; 7 bases map to TRBD1. V was clipped by 4 bases and J by 2 bases; unmatched bases: 10. Germline V gene sequence: CDR1 SEHNR, CDR2 FQNEAQ (reference sequence). CDR3 length equals 16 residues. CDR3 loop: CASSSSTDRPNTEAFF. DNA for the CDR3: TGTGCCAGCAGCTCATCTACGGACAGGCCAAACACTGAAGCTTTCTTT.

This clone has only a few counts. As DNA, the CDR3 is TGTGCCAGCAGCTTAAACGGAGCGGGAGTTGCAAATGAGCAGTTCTTC. It specifies CASSLNGAGVANEQFF. The chain links TRBV7-2 to TRBJ2-1; TRBD2 aligns across 8 bases. CDR1 is SGHTA and CDR2 is FQGNSA in the germline V gene. V lost 2 bases to trimming and J lost 7 bases; unmatched junction nucleotides: 10. The CDR3 is 16 residues long.

This clone appeared a few times. CDR3 loop: CSVHKRDGASSYNEQFF. CDR3 sequence (DNA): TGCAGCGTTCATAAGCGGGATGGTGCGAGCTCCTACAATGAGCAGTTCTTC. The chain carries TRBV29-1 and TRBJ2-7; 7 nucleotides match TRBD2. The DNA end favors TRBJ2-1, so the J call may be wrong. CDR1 is SQVTM and CDR2 is ANQGSEA in the germline V gene. CDR3 size: 17 residues.

The V gene is TRBV7-2, the J gene TRBJ2-2, with a weak D call TRBD1 (5 bases). The CDR3 is 16 amino acids. Germline assignment: CDR1 SGHTA and CDR2 FQGNSA. V dropped 4 bases and J dropped 4 bases, with 16 bases sitting between them. CDR3 nucleotides: TGTGCCAGCAGCTCAAGGACACCCCTACTCACCGGGGAGCTGTTTTTT. Translation gives CASSSRTPLLTGELFF.

This clone turned up a few times. This rearrangement joins TRBV7-9 to TRBJ2-3, with 9 nucleotides matching TRBD1. The CDR3 sequence is 14 residues long. V lost 3 bases to trimming and J lost 9 bases; unmatched junction nucleotides: 7. In germline, CDR1 is SEHNR, CDR2 FQNEAQ (reference sequence). CDR3 protein: CASSLGQGIDTQYF. CDR3 coding DNA: TGTGCCAGCAGCTTGGGACAGGGCATCGACACGCAGTATTTT.

This chain connects TRBV7-2 to TRBJ1-2; D call uncertain. The CDR3 consists of 14 residues. Looked up from germline, CDR1 is SGHTA and CDR2 is FQGNSA. The V end was cut by 3 bases, the J end by 5 bases, with 13 bases between. This CDR3 is CASSLNRDTYGYTF. CDR3 nucleotide sequence: TGTGCCAGCAGCTTGAACAGAGATACTTATGGCTACACCTTC.

The chain employs TRBV7-6 and TRBJ2-1; 9 bases map to TRBD2. CDR3 length: 14 amino acids. V trimming: 5 bases; J trimming: 8 bases; junction bases outside the gene matches: 7. Germline CDR1 is SGHVS and CDR2 is FNYEAQ. CDR3: CASSGGTSSDEQFF. CDR3 sequence (DNA): TGTGCCAGCAGCGGCGGGACTAGCTCCGATGAGCAGTTCTTC.

The chain recombines TRBV14 with TRBJ2-7, with 9 bases identical to TRBD2. Per germline, CDR1 SGHDN and CDR2 FVKESK. With V trimmed by 4 bases and J by 2 bases, 3 bases remained unmatched. The CDR3 totals 14 residues. The CDR3 DNA reads as TGTGCCAGCAGCCGGGCTAGCGGGACCTACGAGCAGTACTTC. Its translation: CASSRASGTYEQYF.

The V call is TRBV10-1, the J call TRBJ2-5; 7 positions agree with TRBD2. The V segment lost 0 bases and the J segment 2 bases; nucleotides outside the gene matches: 0. The CDR3 loop spans 14 amino acids. Germline V gene data show CDR1 as WNHNN and CDR2 as SYGVQD (reference sequence). CDR3 nucleotide sequence: TGCGCCAGCAGTGAGTCGCGGGGGCAAGAGACCCAGTACTTC. Amino acid sequence: CASSESRGQETQYF.

This sequence joins TRBV30 and TRBJ2-1; D gene ambiguous. CDR3 size: 14 residues. Trimming shortened V by 0 bases and J by 2 bases, and 8 bases separated the two germline ends. Germline CDR1 is GTSNPN and CDR2 is SVGIG (reference sequence). DNA of the CDR3: TGTGCCTGGAGTGTGCTGGCGGCCTACAATGAGCAGTTCTTC. This encodes CAWSVLAAYNEQFF.

The CDR3 protein is CASSQGGQGLGDTQYF. CDR3 nucleotides: TGCGCCAGCAGCCAAGGAGGACAGGGCCTAGGAGATACGCAGTATTTT. The rearrangement joins TRBV4-1 to TRBJ2-3, with 8 bases aligning to TRBD1. V was clipped by 1 base and J by 5 bases; unmatched bases: 8. The CDR3 has 16 residues. Germline CDR1 MGHRA, CDR2 YSYEKL.

This clone was observed a handful of times. The genes are TRBV30 and TRBJ2-1; TRBD2 matches at 9 bases. This CDR3 has 12 residues. Trimming at V came to 8 bases and at J to 9 bases, leaving 8 bases not matched to a gene. Germline CDR1 is GTSNPN and CDR2 is SVGIG (reference sequence). The CDR3 bases are TGTGCCAGAGGACTAGCGTCGAGTGAGCAGTTCTTC. Its protein product is CARGLASSEQFF.

The chain is built from TRBV28 and TRBJ2-1, with D possibly matching TRBD1 (6 bases). V was cut by 6 bases and J by 2 bases, with 14 bases left in between. CDR1 MDHEN and CDR2 SYDVKM come from the germline V gene. The CDR3 sequence is 15 residues long. As DNA, the CDR3 is TGTGCCAGCAGCCCCCAGACAGGAACCTACAATGAGCAGTTCTTC. Its translation is CASSPQTGTYNEQFF.

This rearrangement joins TRBV29-1 to TRBJ1-1, with 9 bases fitting TRBD1. This CDR3 region has 14 residues. Germline V gene data show CDR1 as SQVTM and CDR2 as ANQGSEA. V gave up 4 bases and J gave up 2 bases; unmatched junction bases: 5. The CDR3 DNA sequence: TGCAGCGTTGTCCCGGGACAGGGAAACACTGAAGCTTTCTTT. It codes for CSVVPGQGNTEAFF.